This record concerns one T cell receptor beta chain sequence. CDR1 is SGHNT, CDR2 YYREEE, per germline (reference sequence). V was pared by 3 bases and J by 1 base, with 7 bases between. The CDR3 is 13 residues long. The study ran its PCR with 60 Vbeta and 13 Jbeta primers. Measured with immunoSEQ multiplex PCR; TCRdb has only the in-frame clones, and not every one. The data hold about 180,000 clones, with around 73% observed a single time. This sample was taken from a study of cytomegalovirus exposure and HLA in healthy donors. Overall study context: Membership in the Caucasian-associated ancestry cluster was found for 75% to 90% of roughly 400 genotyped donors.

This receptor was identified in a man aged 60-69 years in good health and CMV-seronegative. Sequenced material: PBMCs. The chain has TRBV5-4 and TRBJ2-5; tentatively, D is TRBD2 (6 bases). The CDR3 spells CASSYGGQETQYF. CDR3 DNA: TGTGCCAGCAGCTACGGGGGCCAAGAGACCCAGTACTTC.